This TCR beta chain originates from a study of cytomegalovirus exposure and HLA in healthy donors. Study findings and constraints: The majority of CMV-associated TCR beta chains were reported as apparently HLA-restricted in a later analysis. Among the CMV-associated chains, a few were confirmed in vitro as specific for CMV antigens. Immune exposure information comprised only CMV serostatus.

Germline CDR1 reads PRHDT; CDR2 reads FYEKMQ (reference sequence). Unmatched junction bases numbered 7, after V lost 0 bases and J lost 13 bases. This CDR3 region has 15 residues. PCR was performed using 60 Vbeta and 13 Jbeta primers. Under the authors' procedure: Around 10 million of the about 80 million unique TCR beta chains counted in a later analysis were shared. The protocol was immunoSEQ multiplex PCR, while the TCRdb copy is restricted to in-frame clones and leaves out a portion. V and J calls and clone size are copied from that table; D and trimming were computed from the DNA. In the table there are more than 85,000 clones, roughly four fifths of which are singletons. A note on this clone: Its antigen is not identified.

This TCR was recovered from a female donor in good health and CMV-seronegative. The rearrangement joins TRBV13 to TRBJ1-6, with 9 bases aligning to TRBD1. The source material was PBMCs. The CDR3 nucleotides are TGTGCCAGCAGCTTAGGTACAGGGGGCCCTGGGCCCCTCCACTTT. Amino acids: CASSLGTGGPGPLHF.